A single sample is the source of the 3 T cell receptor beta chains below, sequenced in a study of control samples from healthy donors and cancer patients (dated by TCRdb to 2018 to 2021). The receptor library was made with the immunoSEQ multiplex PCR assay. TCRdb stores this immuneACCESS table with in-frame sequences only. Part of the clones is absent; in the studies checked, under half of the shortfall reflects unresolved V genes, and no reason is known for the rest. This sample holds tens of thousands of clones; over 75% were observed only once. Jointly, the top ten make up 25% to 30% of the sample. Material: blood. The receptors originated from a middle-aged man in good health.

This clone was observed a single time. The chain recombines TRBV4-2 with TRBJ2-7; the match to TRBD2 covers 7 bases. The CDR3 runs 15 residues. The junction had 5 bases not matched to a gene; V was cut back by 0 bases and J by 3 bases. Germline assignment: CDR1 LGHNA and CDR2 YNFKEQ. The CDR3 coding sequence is TGTGCCAGCAGCCAAGATCGGGACTATAGCTACGAGCAGTACTTC. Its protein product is CASSQDRDYSYEQYF.

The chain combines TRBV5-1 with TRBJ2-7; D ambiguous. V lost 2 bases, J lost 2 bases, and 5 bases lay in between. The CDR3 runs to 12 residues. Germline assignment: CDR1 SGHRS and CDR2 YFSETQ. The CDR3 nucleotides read TGCGCCAGCAGCTTCACCCCCTACGAGCAGTACTTC. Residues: CASSFTPYEQYF.

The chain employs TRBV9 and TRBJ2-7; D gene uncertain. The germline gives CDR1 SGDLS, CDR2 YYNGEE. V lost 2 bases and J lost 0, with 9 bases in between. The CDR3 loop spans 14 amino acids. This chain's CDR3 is CASSVALSSYEQYF. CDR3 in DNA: TGTGCCAGCAGCGTTGCCCTCAGCTCCTACGAGCAGTACTTC.